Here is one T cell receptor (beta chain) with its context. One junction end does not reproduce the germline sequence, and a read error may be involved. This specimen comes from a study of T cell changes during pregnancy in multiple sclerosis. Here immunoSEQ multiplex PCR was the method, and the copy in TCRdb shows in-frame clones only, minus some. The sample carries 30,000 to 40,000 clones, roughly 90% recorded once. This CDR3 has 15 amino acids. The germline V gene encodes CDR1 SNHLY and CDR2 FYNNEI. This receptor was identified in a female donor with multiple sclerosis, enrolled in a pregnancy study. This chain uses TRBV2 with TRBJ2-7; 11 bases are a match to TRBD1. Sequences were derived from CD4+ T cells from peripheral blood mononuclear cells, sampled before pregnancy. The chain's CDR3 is CASSEASPSLGTGGF. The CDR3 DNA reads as TGTGCCAGCAGTGAAGCTAGTCCGTCCCTGGGGACAGGGGGCTTC.